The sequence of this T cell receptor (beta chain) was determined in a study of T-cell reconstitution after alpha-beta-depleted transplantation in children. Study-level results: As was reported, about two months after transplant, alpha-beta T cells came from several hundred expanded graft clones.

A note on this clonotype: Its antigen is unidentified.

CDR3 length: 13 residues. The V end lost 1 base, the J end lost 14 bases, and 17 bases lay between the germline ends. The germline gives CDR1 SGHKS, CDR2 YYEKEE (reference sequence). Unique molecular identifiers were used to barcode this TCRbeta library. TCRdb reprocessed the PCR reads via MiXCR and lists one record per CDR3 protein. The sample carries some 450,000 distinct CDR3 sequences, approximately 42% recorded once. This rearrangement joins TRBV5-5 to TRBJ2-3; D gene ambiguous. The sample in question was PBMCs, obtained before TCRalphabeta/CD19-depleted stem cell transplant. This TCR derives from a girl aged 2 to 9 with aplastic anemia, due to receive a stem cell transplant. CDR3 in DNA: TGTGCCAGCAGCTTGTACGGCCCAGATAAGGGGTATTTT. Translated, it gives CASSLYGPDKGYF. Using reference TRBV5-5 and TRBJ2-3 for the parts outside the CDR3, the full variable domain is DAGVTQSPTHLIKTRGQQVTLRCSPISGHKSVSWYQQVLGQGPQFIFQYYEKEERGRGNFPDRFSARQFPNYSSELNVNALLLGDSALYLCASSLYGPDKGYFGPGTRLTVL.